The 17 T cell receptor beta chains below all came from one sample that was sequenced in a study of blood T cell repertoires in COVID-19. Only in-frame clones appear in the TCRdb table, and some are missing; sequencing was by immunoSEQ multiplex PCR. The top ten hold 5.3% of the sample, which has some 70,000 clones, around 83% seen once. The sequenced sample consisted of peripheral blood. Source of these receptors: a man aged 50 to 60 with active COVID-19.

The J gene is TRBJ1-2, the V gene TRBV7-9; tentative D call: TRBD1 (5 bases). The CDR3 length is 15 residues. Trimming left V 1 base short and J 8 bases short, with 17 bases between. CDR1 and CDR2 from the germline V gene are SEHNR and FQNEAQ (reference sequence). The CDR3 spells CASSLGFGGDDGYTF. The CDR3 bases are TGTGCCAGCAGCTTAGGGTTTGGAGGGGACGACGGCTACACCTTC.

The chain recombines TRBV12-5 with TRBJ2-5; TRBD1 matches at 9 bases. With V trimmed by 4 bases and J by 4 bases, 7 bases remained unmatched. The length of the CDR3 is 15 residues. The germline V gene has CDR1 LGHNT and CDR2 FRNRAP. Here the CDR3 reads CASGSTGTGIETQYF. CDR3 in DNA: TGTGCTAGTGGTTCCACCGGGACAGGGATAGAGACCCAGTACTTC.

The rearrangement uses TRBV7-2 and TRBJ2-7, with 8 bases matching TRBD1. J gave up 2 bases and V 6 bases, and 6 bases lay outside the gene matches. The CDR3 has 14 residues. The germline V gene has CDR1 SGHTA and CDR2 FQGNSA. The CDR3 DNA reads TGTGCCAGCAGTGGACAGGGCGGCCCCTACGAGCAGTACTTC. Protein product: CASSGQGGPYEQYF.

The CDR3 reads CASRRDRDRGTEQYF. The CDR3 DNA is TGTGCCAGCAGAAGGGACCGGGACAGGGGGACCGAGCAGTACTTC. V gene TRBV21-1 combines with J gene TRBJ2-7; TRBD1 reflects the table's D call only, with no check against the DNA. TRBV21-1 is noted as a pseudogene. This CDR3 contains 15 residues.

The chain combines TRBV30 with TRBJ2-7, with D tentatively TRBD2 (7 bases). Trimming cost V 5 bases and J 7 bases, with 12 bases left between them. Germline V gives CDR1 GTSNPN, CDR2 SVGIG (reference sequence). The length of the CDR3 is 11 residues. The CDR3 region has the DNA TGTGCCTGGGTACAGGGAGGGGAGCAGTACTTC. It is translated as CAWVQGGEQYF.

The V call is TRBV5-4, the J call TRBJ2-5, with no clear D. CDR1 and CDR2 from the germline V gene are SGHNT and YYREEE (reference sequence). Trimming removed 0 bases from V and 1 base from J, with 7 bases in between. The CDR3 runs 14 residues. This CDR3 reads CASSLGASQETQYF. Here the CDR3 DNA reads TGTGCCAGCAGCTTGGGAGCATCCCAAGAGACCCAGTACTTC.

The rearrangement uses TRBV19 and TRBJ2-1; D is perhaps TRBD1 (6 bases). Germline values: CDR1 LNHDA, CDR2 SQIVND (reference sequence). The V end lost 3 bases, the J end lost 3 bases, and 18 bases lay between the germline ends. The CDR3 covers 17 residues. The CDR3 here is CASSIHRAGGFYNEQFF. The CDR3 DNA reads as TGTGCCAGTAGTATTCACAGGGCTGGTGGTTTCTACAATGAGCAGTTCTTC.

The CDR3 DNA reads TGTGCCAGCAGAGAGATGAGCACAGATACGCAGTATTTT. It specifies CASREMSTDTQYF. The genes are TRBV28 and TRBJ2-3, with D hard to call. The CDR3 consists of 13 residues. Looked up from germline, CDR1 is MDHEN and CDR2 is SYDVKM. Deletions cut 6 bases from V and 0 bases from J, with 7 bases between.

The genes are TRBV6-2 or TRBV6-3 and TRBJ2-5; D uncertain. This CDR3 comprises 15 residues. V was trimmed by 6 bases and J by 0 bases, leaving 14 bases between them. From germline, CDR1 is MNHEY and CDR2 SVGEGT. The DNA of the CDR3 is TGTGCCAGCAGCCCTCTGGTCGGGTACCAAGAGACCCAGTACTTC. This codes for CASSPLVGYQETQYF.

This clone was observed once. V usage is TRBV6-4 and J usage is TRBJ2-2, with TRBD1 matching over 9 bases. Germline V gene lookup returns CDR1 MRHNA and CDR2 SNTAGT. The length of the CDR3 is 14 residues. V shed 5 bases and J 5 bases; nucleotides not matched to a gene: 3. The CDR3 loop is CASSPGTGTGELFF. The CDR3 coding sequence is TGTGCCAGCAGTCCCGGGACAGGGACCGGGGAGCTGTTTTTT.

The chain is built from TRBV3-1 (or the pseudogene TRBV3-2) and TRBJ1-5; D not resolved. The germline V and J ends were trimmed by 4 bases and 2 bases, with 9 bases remaining between them. The length of the CDR3 is 14 residues. CDR1 and CDR2 (germline): LGHDT, YNNKEL (reference sequence). The CDR3 DNA reads as TGTGCCAGCAGCCCAGGCTCCGGCAATCAGCCCCAGCATTTT. This encodes CASSPGSGNQPQHF.

This chain uses TRBV7-2 with TRBJ2-3, with a possible D match to TRBD1 (5 bases). The CDR3 covers 14 residues. Germline-derived CDR1 and CDR2 are SGHTA and FQGNSA. V shed 5 bases and J shed 6 bases, with 15 bases lying between them. The CDR3 region is CASSPSRAYDTQYF. The DNA for the CDR3 is TGTGCCAGCAGCCCATCCAGGGCATACGATACGCAGTATTTT.

The chain has TRBV10-2 and TRBJ2-3; 10 positions match TRBD2. V dropped 5 bases and J dropped 6; count of bases not matched to a gene: 14. Germline loops: CDR1 WSHSY, CDR2 SAAADI. CDR3 length: 17 amino acids. The DNA for the CDR3 is TGCGCCAGCAGTCCCACCCAGCGGGGGGGACCACGGGATACGCAGTATTTT. Protein product: CASSPTQRGGPRDTQYF.

The V and J genes are TRBV7-2 and TRBJ2-7, with TRBD2 matching over 8 bases. CDR1 SGHTA and CDR2 FQGNSA come from the germline V gene. J lost 3 bases, V lost 5 bases, and 9 bases had no gene match. The CDR3 is 15 residues long. The CDR3 region is CASSSRGTSNYEQYF. The CDR3 DNA reads TGTGCCAGCAGCAGTCGCGGGACTAGTAACTACGAGCAGTACTTC.

The genes are TRBV12-3 or TRBV12-4 and TRBJ2-1; TRBD1 matches at 7 bases. J gave up 5 bases and V 3 bases, and 1 base lay outside the gene matches. The CDR3 contains 13 residues. Here the CDR3 reads CASSFGQDNEQFF. As DNA, the CDR3 is TGTGCCAGCAGTTTTGGACAGGACAATGAGCAGTTCTTC.

This clone appeared many times. The chain has TRBV9 and TRBJ2-7, with D tentatively TRBD1 (6 bases). This CDR3 spans 16 amino acids. Looked up from germline, CDR1 is SGDLS and CDR2 is YYNGEE. Trimming cost V 4 bases and J 2 bases, with 19 bases left between them. The CDR3 is CASSPGVWDIPYEQYF. CDR3 in DNA: TGTGCCAGCAGCCCAGGAGTATGGGACATACCCTACGAGCAGTACTTC.

This clone was picked up a small number of times. The chain carries TRBV19 and TRBJ2-5; 8 nucleotides match TRBD1. V trimming: 3 bases; J trimming: 5 bases; junction bases outside the gene matches: 5. The CDR3 loop spans 14 amino acids. CDR1 is LNHDA and CDR2 is SQIVND in the germline V gene (reference sequence). The CDR3 coding sequence is TGTGCCAGTAGTATTCAGGGGGCCGGTGAGACCCAGTACTTC. Translating it yields CASSIQGAGETQYF.